The 31 T cell receptor beta chains presented below share a single source sample, sequenced in a study of control samples from healthy donors and cancer patients. Assay used: immunoSEQ multiplex PCR; TCRdb lists only in-frame clones, some missing. The repertoire holds some 22,000 clones, with around four fifths as singletons. The sequenced sample consisted of PBMCs. These receptor sequences come from a man in his sixties with colorectal cancer.

As DNA, the CDR3 is TGCGCCAGCAGCTTTGGACAGGAGGGAGGCTACACCTTC. Encoded protein: CASSFGQEGGYTF. The rearrangement links TRBV5-1 to TRBJ1-2; 7 positions match TRBD1. The length of the CDR3 is 13 residues. Germline loops: CDR1 SGHRS, CDR2 YFSETQ. Unmatched junction bases numbered 6, after V lost 2 bases and J lost 8 bases.

The chain has TRBV6-5 and TRBJ2-3, with D unresolved. Germline V gene data show CDR1 as MNHEY and CDR2 as SVGAGI. The length of the CDR3 is 13 residues. The germline V and J ends were trimmed by 5 bases and 0 bases, with 6 bases remaining between them. CDR3 DNA sequence: TGTGCCAGCAGTCAACCTAGCACAGATACGCAGTATTTT. This gives the protein CASSQPSTDTQYF.

This rearrangement joins TRBV9 to TRBJ2-7; possible D gene TRBD2, 5 bases. The length of the CDR3 is 13 residues. The germline CDR1 and CDR2 sequences are SGDLS and YYNGEE. Trimming shortened V by 4 bases and J by 5 bases, and 13 bases separated the two germline ends. The CDR3 nucleotides are TGTGCCAGCAGCCCCGGGATACTCAACGAGCAGTACTTC. Its translation is CASSPGILNEQYF.

This clone was seen only a few times. This chain links TRBV7-9 with TRBJ1-1; D unresolved. The germline V gene encodes CDR1 SEHNR and CDR2 FQNEAQ (reference sequence). CDR3 size: 19 residues. The V end was cut by 1 base, the J end by 0 bases, with 21 bases between. In DNA, the CDR3 is TGTGCCAGCAGCTTAGAGGGTATGGGGTGGGATGTTATGAACACTGAAGCTTTCTTT. It codes for CASSLEGMGWDVMNTEAFF. The complete variable domain, with remaining parts taken from reference TRBV7-9 and TRBJ1-1, reads DTGVSQNPRHKITKRGQNVTFRCDPISEHNRLYWYRQTLGQGPEFLTYFQNEAQLEKSRLLSDRFSAERPKGSFSTLEIQRTEQGDSAMYLCASSLEGMGWDVMNTEAFFGQGTRLTVV.

The V and J genes are TRBV3-1 (or the pseudogene TRBV3-2) and TRBJ2-6; D is undetermined. CDR1 is LGHDT, CDR2 YNNKEL, per germline (reference sequence). V was trimmed by 7 bases and J by 0 bases, leaving 19 bases between them. This CDR3 is 18 amino acids long. The CDR3 sequence: CASTGSSARRSGANVLTF. DNA for the CDR3: TGTGCCAGCACAGGCTCCAGCGCACGACGCTCTGGGGCCAACGTCCTGACTTTC.

This chain links TRBV7-9 with TRBJ2-7, with 8 bases aligning to TRBD1. The CDR3 has 15 amino acids. In germline, CDR1 is SEHNR, CDR2 FQNEAQ (reference sequence). With V trimmed by 5 bases and J by 2 bases, 8 bases remained unmatched. The CDR3 loop is CASSRNRGDTYEQYF. In DNA form, the CDR3 reads TGTGCCAGCAGCAGAAACAGGGGGGATACCTACGAGCAGTACTTC.

This rearrangement joins TRBV19 to TRBJ2-3; TRBD2 matches 10 bases. In germline, CDR1 is LNHDA, CDR2 SQIVND (reference sequence). The V segment lost 7 bases and the J segment 4 bases; nucleotides outside the gene matches: 11. There are 16 residues in the CDR3. This chain's CDR3 is CASTYGEAGGSDTQYF. The CDR3 bases are TGTGCCAGTACTTATGGAGAAGCGGGGGGGTCAGATACGCAGTATTTT.

The chain joins TRBV24-1 to TRBJ2-1; D possibly corresponds to TRBD1 (5 bases). This CDR3 spans 16 amino acids. Germline CDR1 is KGHDR and CDR2 is SFDVKD. With 0 bases removed from V and 0 bases from J, the gap between germline ends came to 8 bases. As DNA, the CDR3 is TGTGCCACCAGTGATTTGTGGGGCAGCTCCTACAATGAGCAGTTCTTC. It encodes CATSDLWGSSYNEQFF.

V usage is TRBV11-2 and J usage is TRBJ2-3; 9 nucleotides match TRBD2. The CDR3 consists of 15 residues. Looked up from germline, CDR1 is SGHAT and CDR2 is FQNNGV. The trim removed 1 base at V and 3 bases at J, leaving 2 bases unmatched. The CDR3 is CASSLAAGGTDTQYF. The CDR3 DNA reads TGTGCCAGCAGCTTAGCGGCGGGGGGGACAGATACGCAGTATTTT.

About this clone itself: The sample carries other DNA sequences with the same CDR3. The V gene is TRBV3-1 (or the pseudogene TRBV3-2), the J gene TRBJ2-3; no firm D call. Looked up from germline, CDR1 is LGHDT and CDR2 is YNNKEL (reference sequence). The CDR3 extends over 11 amino acids. Trimming shortened V by 1 base and J by 6 bases, and 2 bases separated the two germline ends. This chain's CDR3 is CASSQGDTQYF. The CDR3 DNA follows: TGTGCCAGCAGCCAAGGGGATACGCAGTATTTT.

The chain recombines TRBV5-1 with TRBJ2-1, with TRBD1 identical over 7 bases. The CDR3 length is 15 residues. Germline assignment: CDR1 SGHRS and CDR2 YFSETQ. Trimming cost V 0 bases and J 9 bases; bases outside gene matches: 9. The CDR3 bases are TGCGCCAGCAGCTTGGCGGGACAGAGAGATATTGAGCAGTTCTTC. It codes for CASSLAGQRDIEQFF.

The chain carries TRBV13 and TRBJ2-7; unclear D gene. CDR1 is PRHDT, CDR2 FYEKMQ, per germline (reference sequence). This CDR3 spans 12 amino acids. With 4 bases removed from V and 4 bases from J, the gap between germline ends came to 8 bases. This CDR3 reads CASSSTEYEQYF. DNA of the CDR3: TGTGCCAGCAGCTCGACGGAATACGAGCAGTACTTC.

This clone has just a few counts. The rearrangement links TRBV4-1 to TRBJ1-5; 9 positions agree with TRBD1. In germline, CDR1 is MGHRA, CDR2 YSYEKL. J was trimmed by 4 bases and V by 4 bases; bases with no gene match: 11. CDR3 length: 17 amino acids. The DNA for the CDR3 is TGCGCCAGCAGCCCAGGACAGGGGAGAGGTATGAATCAGCCCCAGCATTTT. Residues: CASSPGQGRGMNQPQHF.

The sample holds a few counts of this clone. The V gene is TRBV27, the J gene TRBJ1-2; 7 bases match TRBD1. Trimming removed 6 bases from V and 5 bases from J; junction bases left unmatched: 9. Germline lookup yields CDR1 MNHEY and CDR2 SMNVEV (reference sequence). The length of the CDR3 is 14 residues. The CDR3 loop is CASRRTGWLYGYTF. CDR3 DNA sequence: TGTGCCAGCAGAAGGACAGGATGGCTGTATGGCTACACCTTC.

This clone was found a few times. The genes are TRBV18 and TRBJ1-2, with a tentative D call TRBD1 (5 bases). This CDR3 spans 15 amino acids. V gave up 3 bases and J gave up 12 bases, with 23 bases separating them. Looked up from germline, CDR1 is KGHSH and CDR2 is LQKENI. CDR3 amino acids: CASSPFVGTPQDNTF. In DNA, the CDR3 is TGTGCCAGCTCACCCTTCGTTGGGACGCCACAGGATAACACCTTC.

The genes are TRBV6-1 and TRBJ2-7; D may be TRBD2 (5 bases). V shed 3 bases and J shed 7 bases, with 13 bases lying between them. The CDR3 extends over 13 amino acids. Germline V gene sequence: CDR1 MNHNS, CDR2 SASEGT. CDR3 in DNA: TGTGCCAGCAGTGAGACGGGAAATCGAGAGCAGTACGTC. Translation: CASSETGNREQYV.

This clone was seen only a few times. V and J are TRBV4-1 and TRBJ1-2; 7 bases line up with TRBD1. Germline CDR1 MGHRA, CDR2 YSYEKL. There are 14 residues in the CDR3. Germline trimming cut 0 bases from V and 7 bases from J; bases unmatched to any gene: 5. The CDR3 DNA reads TGCGCCAGCAGCCAAGATGGGCAGGGGGGTGGCTACACCTTC. Its translation is CASSQDGQGGGYTF.

CDR3 loop: CASSQAGGSSGANVLTF. CDR3 in DNA: TGTGCCAGCAGCCAAGCCGGAGGGAGCTCTGGGGCCAACGTCCTGACTTTC. The chain has TRBV4-2 and TRBJ2-6, with D perhaps matching TRBD2 (6 bases). The CDR3 is 17 residues long. CDR1 is LGHNA and CDR2 is YNFKEQ in the germline V gene. The ends were cut back, 1 base at V and 0 bases at J, with 10 bases in the middle.

This chain joins TRBV7-2 and TRBJ1-1; D remains ambiguous. CDR1 SGHTA and CDR2 FQGNSA come from the germline V gene. The CDR3 extends over 13 amino acids. Trimming shortened V by 5 bases and J by 11 bases, and 18 bases separated the two germline ends. The CDR3 bases are TGTGCCAGCAGCCCTGCAGTTTTCCGAGAGGCTTTCTTT. The encoded protein is CASSPAVFREAFF.

This clone was recorded only once. The J gene is TRBJ2-1, the V gene TRBV18; 9 nucleotides agree with TRBD2. Germline loops: CDR1 KGHSH, CDR2 LQKENI. This CDR3 is built from 15 residues. V lost 2 bases and J lost 5; bases outside the gene matches: 4. This CDR3 reads CASSPGIAGDNEQFF. Written as DNA, the CDR3 is TGTGCCAGCTCACCAGGGATAGCGGGGGACAATGAGCAGTTCTTC.

The chain recombines TRBV4-2 with TRBJ1-1; unclear D gene. The germline V and J ends were trimmed by 1 base and 9 bases, with 18 bases remaining between them. The germline CDR1 and CDR2 sequences are LGHNA and YNFKEQ. The CDR3 loop spans 15 amino acids. The DNA of the CDR3 is TGTGCCAGCAGCCAAGGGCGGGGTTCTTATCCTCAAGCTTTCTTT. Its protein product is CASSQGRGSYPQAFF.

CDR3 sequence (DNA): TGCAGCGTTGGTGGGACAGGGGCCCACGAGCAGTACTTC. It yields the protein CSVGGTGAHEQYF. The rearrangement links TRBV29-1 to TRBJ2-7, with 10 bases fitting TRBD1. This CDR3 is built from 13 residues. Trimming at V came to 4 bases and at J to 5 bases, leaving 5 bases not matched to a gene. From germline, CDR1 is SQVTM and CDR2 ANQGSEA.

The chain links TRBV20-1 to TRBJ1-1; D ambiguous. V lost 4 bases and J 6 bases, leaving 6 bases between the germline ends. Germline V gives CDR1 DFQATT, CDR2 SNEGSKA (reference sequence). The length of the CDR3 is 10 residues. The CDR3 coding sequence is TGCAGTGCTACATACCCTGAAGCTTTCTTT. Encoded protein: CSATYPEAFF.

The chain combines TRBV12-2 with TRBJ1-5; TRBD1 is the table's D call and was not checked against the DNA. TRBV12-2 is tagged as a pseudogene. The CDR3 consists of 19 residues. This CDR3 reads CASRPVLTETGGGGQPQHF. CDR3 sequence (DNA): TGTGCAAGTCGCCCAGTGCTTACTGAGACAGGGGGCGGGGGTCAGCCCCAGCATTTT.

This clone was detected a few times. The chain uses TRBV10-2 and TRBJ1-2; TRBD1 might be the D (6 bases). The V end was cut by 5 bases, the J end by 4 bases, with 11 bases between. The CDR3 contains 13 residues. CDR1 is WSHSY and CDR2 is SAAADI in the germline V gene. This CDR3 reads CASSYGGGYGYTF. The CDR3 nucleotides are TGCGCCAGCAGTTACGGAGGGGGCTATGGCTACACCTTC.

The chain employs TRBV11-2 and TRBJ1-2; D is possibly TRBD1 (6 bases). This CDR3 has 16 amino acids. Trimming removed 2 bases at V and 4 bases at J, with 17 bases between. CDR1 and CDR2 from the germline V gene are SGHAT and FQNNGV. Here the CDR3 DNA reads TGTGCCAGCAGCTTAACTCTGGGCGGGGGCTCCTATGGCTACACCTTC. Translation gives CASSLTLGGGSYGYTF.

The CDR3 sequence is CASSPLGTGSGNTIYF. The CDR3 coding sequence is TGTGCCAGCAGTCCTTTAGGGACAGGCTCTGGAAACACCATATATTTT. The chain is built from TRBV3-1 (or the pseudogene TRBV3-2) and TRBJ1-3; TRBD1 matches at 8 bases. This CDR3 is 16 amino acids long. CDR1 and CDR2 from the germline V gene are LGHDT and YNNKEL (reference sequence). Trimming removed 6 bases from V and 0 bases from J; junction bases left unmatched: 7.

The chain carries TRBV10-1 and TRBJ2-5; D possibly matches TRBD1 or TRBD2 (5 bases each). The CDR3 extends over 13 amino acids. V lost 5 bases, J lost 2 bases, and 9 bases lay in between. Germline-derived CDR1 and CDR2 are WNHNN and SYGVQD (reference sequence). CDR3 region: CASSRDLQETQYF. CDR3 nucleotides: TGCGCCAGCAGTCGGGACCTTCAAGAGACCCAGTACTTC.

The V and J genes are TRBV5-6 and TRBJ1-2; 7 bases agree with TRBD1. The CDR3 runs 13 residues. Germline V lookup: CDR1 SGHDT, CDR2 YYEEEE. V shed 7 bases, J shed 3 bases, and the junction held 6 bases outside the gene matches. Written as DNA, the CDR3 is TGTGCCAGCGGTGACGGGACAGACTATGGCTACACCTTC. It is translated as CASGDGTDYGYTF.

The chain is built from TRBV3-1 (or the pseudogene TRBV3-2) and TRBJ1-1, with unresolved D. CDR1 is LGHDT, CDR2 YNNKEL, per germline (reference sequence). Trimming left V 3 bases short and J 2 bases short, with 7 bases between. The CDR3 consists of 13 residues. In DNA, the CDR3 is TGTGCCAGCAGCCAGAAAATAAACACTGAAGCTTTCTTT. Its translation: CASSQKINTEAFF.

This clone was counted between two and nine times. The CDR3, as DNA: TGTGCCAGCAGCGCAACAAGGGCCAGCTTTAATTCACCCCTCCACTTT. Translating gives CASSATRASFNSPLHF. The V gene is TRBV5-6, the J gene TRBJ1-6; D not resolved. Between the trimmed V and J ends, which lost 4 bases and 6 bases, there was a span of 17 bases. Germline V gene data show CDR1 as SGHDT and CDR2 as YYEEEE. This CDR3 is 16 amino acids long.